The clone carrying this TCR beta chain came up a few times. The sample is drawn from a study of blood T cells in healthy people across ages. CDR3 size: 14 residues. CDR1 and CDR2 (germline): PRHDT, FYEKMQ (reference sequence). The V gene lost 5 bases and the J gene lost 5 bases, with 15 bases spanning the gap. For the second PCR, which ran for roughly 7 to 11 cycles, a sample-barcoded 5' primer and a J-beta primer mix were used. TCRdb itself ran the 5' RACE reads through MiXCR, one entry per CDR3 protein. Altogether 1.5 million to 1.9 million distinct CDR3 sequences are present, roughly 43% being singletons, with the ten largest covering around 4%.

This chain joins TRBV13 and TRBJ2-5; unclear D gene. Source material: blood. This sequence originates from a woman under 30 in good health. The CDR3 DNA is TGTGCCAGCAGCCCCCCAGGTTACCGGGAGACCCAGTACTTC. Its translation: CASSPPGYRETQYF. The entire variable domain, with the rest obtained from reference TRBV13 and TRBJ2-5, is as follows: AAGVIQSPRHLIKEKRETATLKCYPIPRHDTVYWYQQGPGQDPQFLISFYEKMQSDKGSIPDRFSAQQFSDYHSELNMSSLELGDSALYFCASSPPGYRETQYFGPGTRLLVL.